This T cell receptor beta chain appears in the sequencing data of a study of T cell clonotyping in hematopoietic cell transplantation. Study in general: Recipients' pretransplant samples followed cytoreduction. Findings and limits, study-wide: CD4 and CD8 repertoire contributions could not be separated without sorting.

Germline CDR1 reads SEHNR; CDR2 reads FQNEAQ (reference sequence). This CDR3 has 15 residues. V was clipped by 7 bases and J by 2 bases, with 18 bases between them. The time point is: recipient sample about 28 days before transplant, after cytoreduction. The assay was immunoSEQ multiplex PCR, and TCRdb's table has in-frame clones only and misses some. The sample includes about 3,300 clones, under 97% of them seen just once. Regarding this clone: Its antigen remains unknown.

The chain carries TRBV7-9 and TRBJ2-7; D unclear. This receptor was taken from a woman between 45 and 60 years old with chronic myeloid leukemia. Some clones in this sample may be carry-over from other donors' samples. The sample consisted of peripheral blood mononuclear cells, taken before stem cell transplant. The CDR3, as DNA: TGTGCCAGCACCCTAGACGAGTGGAGTCCCTACGAGCAGTACTTC. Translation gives CASTLDEWSPYEQYF.